This T cell receptor beta chain appears in the sequencing data of a study of shared clonotypes between healthy human individuals. Overall study results and limits: Larger estimated richness was generally seen in naive subsets than in memory subsets.

Naive CD8 cells comprised CD45RO-negative, CCR7-positively selected cells, excluding terminally differentiated effector memory CD45RA+ cells. Healthy and HIV-negative, the adult donors had no recent acute infections or vaccinations. Only Caucasian adults living in Nashville, Tennessee made up the donor group. With regard to this clone: Its target is not known.

Germline CDR1 SGDLS, CDR2 YYNGEE. The CDR3 is 15 amino acids. V shed 4 bases and J 4 bases; nucleotides not matched to a gene: 8. For each subset, genomic DNA was distributed in equal portions over several immunoSEQ plates. This table comes from immunoSEQ multiplex PCR, and its TCRdb copy is limited to in-frame clones, with some not included. The sample contains about 680,000 clones, around 92% of which appear only once. The specimen was naive CD8+ T cells sorted from blood. The chain couples TRBV9 to TRBJ2-5; 9 bases agree with TRBD2. The TCR comes from a man younger than 40 in good health. CDR3 sequence: CASSLGASGIETQYF. The CDR3 DNA reads TGTGCCAGCAGCCTGGGGGCTAGCGGGATAGAGACCCAGTACTTC.